This T cell receptor beta chain was retrieved from a study of blood T cell repertoires in COVID-19. Study at large: The United States, Italy and Spain provided the acute and convalescent COVID-19 samples. The cDNA or gDNA used as material had been derived from T cells, B-cell-depleted T cells, or PBMCs.

Germline loops: CDR1 MNHNS, CDR2 SASEGT. CDR3 length: 16 amino acids. V was clipped by 2 bases and J by 9 bases, with 20 bases between them. Per the original methods: Counts of nucleated cells, estimated from reference gene primer amplification, were obtained. The protocol was immunoSEQ multiplex PCR, while the TCRdb copy is restricted to in-frame clones and leaves out a portion. That table furnishes V, J and clone size, whereas the DNA furnished D and trimming. Of approximately 270,000 clones in the sample, around nine tenths are singletons; the top ten hold 3%. The sequenced sample was peripheral blood. This sequence was found in a young man with active or convalescent COVID-19. This sequence joins TRBV6-1 and TRBJ2-1; D ambiguous. CDR3 region: CASSELTIHAPSEQFF. CDR3 bases: TGTGCCAGCAGTGAATTGACCATCCATGCCCCTAGTGAGCAGTTCTTC.